This TCR beta chain stems from a study of shared clonotypes between healthy human individuals. Memory CD4+ cells were the fraction left after CD45RA+ naive selection. TCRdb keeps only in-frame clones here, not all; method: immunoSEQ multiplex PCR. The sample has around 2.3 million clones; nearly 97% are singletons. Points from the study as a whole: Across subsets, estimated richness was generally greater for naive than for memory populations.

Trimming removed 3 bases at V and 10 bases at J, with 10 bases between. Germline-derived CDR1 and CDR2 are SGHDN and FVKESK. CDR3 length: 13 amino acids. As for this clone: What it recognizes is unknown.

The clonotype comes from a young man in good health. The sequenced material came from naive CD4+ T cells sorted from blood. The subset denotes: CD45RA+ positively selected. V and J are TRBV14 and TRBJ1-6, with D unclear. CDR3 in DNA: TGTGCCAGCAGCCATGCCCCCAACTCACCCCTCCACTTT. Amino acid sequence: CASSHAPNSPLHF. Using reference TRBV14 and TRBJ1-6 for the parts outside the CDR3, the full variable domain is EAGVTQFPSHSVIEKGQTVTLRCDPISGHDNLYWYRRVMGKEIKFLLHFVKESKQDESGMPNNRFLAERTGGTYSTLKVQPAELEDSGVYFCASSHAPNSPLHFGNGTRLTVT.